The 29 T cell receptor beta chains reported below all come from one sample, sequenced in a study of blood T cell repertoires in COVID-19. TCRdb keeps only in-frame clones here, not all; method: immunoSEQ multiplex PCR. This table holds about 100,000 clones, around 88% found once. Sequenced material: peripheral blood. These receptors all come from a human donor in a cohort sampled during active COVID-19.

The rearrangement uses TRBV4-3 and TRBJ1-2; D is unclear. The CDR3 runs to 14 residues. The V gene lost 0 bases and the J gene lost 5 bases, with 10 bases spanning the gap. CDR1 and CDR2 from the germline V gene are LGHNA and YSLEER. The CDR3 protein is CASSQDAGRYGYTF. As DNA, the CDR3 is TGCGCCAGCAGCCAAGATGCGGGCCGTTATGGCTACACCTTC.

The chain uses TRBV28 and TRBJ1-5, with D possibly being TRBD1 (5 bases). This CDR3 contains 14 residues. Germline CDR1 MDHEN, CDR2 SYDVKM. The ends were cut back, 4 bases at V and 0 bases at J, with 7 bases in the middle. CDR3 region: CASSSGHSNQPQHF. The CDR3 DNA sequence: TGTGCCAGCAGTTCCGGACATAGCAATCAGCCCCAGCATTTT.

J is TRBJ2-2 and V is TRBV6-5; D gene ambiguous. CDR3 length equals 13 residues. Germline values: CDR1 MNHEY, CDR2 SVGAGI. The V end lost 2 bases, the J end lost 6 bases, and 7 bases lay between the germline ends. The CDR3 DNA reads TGTGCCAGCAGTTACAAGGCGGCCGGGGAGCTGTTTTTT. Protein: CASSYKAAGELFF.

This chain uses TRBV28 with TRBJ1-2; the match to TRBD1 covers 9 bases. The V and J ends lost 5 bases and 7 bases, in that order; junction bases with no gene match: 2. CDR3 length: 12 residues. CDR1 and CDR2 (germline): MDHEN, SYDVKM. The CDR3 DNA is TGTGCCAGCAGTCGGGACAGGGTTGGCTACACCTTC. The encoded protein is CASSRDRVGYTF.

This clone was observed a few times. The CDR3 protein is CAWGTGKDGNTIYF. The DNA of the CDR3 is TGTGCCTGGGGTACAGGGAAGGACGGAAACACCATATATTTT. The rearrangement uses TRBV30 and TRBJ1-3, with D maybe TRBD1 (6 bases). CDR1 is GTSNPN and CDR2 is SVGIG in the germline V gene (reference sequence). Trimming took 5 bases from V and 4 from J, leaving 15 bases between them. The CDR3 totals 14 residues.

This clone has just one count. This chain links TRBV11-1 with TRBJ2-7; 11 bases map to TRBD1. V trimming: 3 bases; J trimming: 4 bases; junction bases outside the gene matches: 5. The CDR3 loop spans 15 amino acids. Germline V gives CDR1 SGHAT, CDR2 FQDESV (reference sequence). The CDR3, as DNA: TGTGCCAGCAGCTTCGGGGGGGACAGGGGGTACGAGCAGTACTTC. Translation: CASSFGGDRGYEQYF.

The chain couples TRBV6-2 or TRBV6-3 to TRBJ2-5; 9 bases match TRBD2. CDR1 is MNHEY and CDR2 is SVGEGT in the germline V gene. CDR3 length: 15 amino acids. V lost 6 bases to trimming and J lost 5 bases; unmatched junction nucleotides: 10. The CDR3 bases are TGTGCCAGCAGCCGCCCAGCGGGAGGAGGGGAGACCCAGTACTTC. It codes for CASSRPAGGGETQYF.

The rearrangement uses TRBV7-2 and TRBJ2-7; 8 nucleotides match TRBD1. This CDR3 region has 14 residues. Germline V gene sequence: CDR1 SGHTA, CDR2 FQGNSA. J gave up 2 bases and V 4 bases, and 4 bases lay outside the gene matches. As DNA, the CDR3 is TGTGCCAGCAGCTCTCAGGGGGCCCCCTACGAGCAGTACTTC. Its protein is CASSSQGAPYEQYF.

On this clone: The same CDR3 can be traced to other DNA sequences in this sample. The CDR3 coding sequence is TGTGCCAGCAGGCGGGCCCGATCCTACGAGCAGTACTTC. This encodes CASRRARSYEQYF. V is TRBV12-3 or TRBV12-4 and J is TRBJ2-7, with TRBD2 as a possible D gene (5 bases). The CDR3 is 13 residues long. The V end was cut by 6 bases, the J end by 1 base, with 10 bases between.

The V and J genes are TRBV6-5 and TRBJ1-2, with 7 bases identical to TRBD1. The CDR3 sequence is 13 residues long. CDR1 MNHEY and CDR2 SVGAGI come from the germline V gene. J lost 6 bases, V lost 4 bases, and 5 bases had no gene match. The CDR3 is CASSSDRVNGYTF. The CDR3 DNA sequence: TGTGCCAGCAGTTCCGACAGGGTAAATGGCTACACCTTC.

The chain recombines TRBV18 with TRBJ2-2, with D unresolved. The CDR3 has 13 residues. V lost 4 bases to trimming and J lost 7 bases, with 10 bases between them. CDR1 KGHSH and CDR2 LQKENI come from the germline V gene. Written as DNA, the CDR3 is TGTGCCAGCTCACGAGACACCGGCGGGGAGCTGTTTTTT. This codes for CASSRDTGGELFF. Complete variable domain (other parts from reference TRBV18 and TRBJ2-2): NAGVMQNPRHLVRRRGQEARLRCSPMKGHSHVYWYRQLPEEGLKFMVYLQKENIIDESGMPKERFSAEFPKEGPSILRIQQVVRGDSAAYFCASSRDTGGELFFGEGSRLTVL.

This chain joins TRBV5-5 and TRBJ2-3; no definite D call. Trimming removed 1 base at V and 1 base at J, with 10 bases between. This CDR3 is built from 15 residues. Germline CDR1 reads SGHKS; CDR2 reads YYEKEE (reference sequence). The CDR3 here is CASSLIAIGTDTQYF. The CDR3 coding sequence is TGTGCCAGCAGCTTGATCGCGATCGGCACAGATACGCAGTATTTT. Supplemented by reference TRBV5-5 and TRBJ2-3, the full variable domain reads DAGVTQSPTHLIKTRGQQVTLRCSPISGHKSVSWYQQVLGQGPQFIFQYYEKEERGRGNFPDRFSARQFPNYSSELNVNALLLGDSALYLCASSLIAIGTDTQYFGPGTRLTVL.

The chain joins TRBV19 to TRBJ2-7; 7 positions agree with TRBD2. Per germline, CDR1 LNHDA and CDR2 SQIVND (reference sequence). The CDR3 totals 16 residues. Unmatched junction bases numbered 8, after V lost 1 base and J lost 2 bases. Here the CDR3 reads CASSIAGGSSTYEQYF. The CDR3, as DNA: TGTGCCAGTAGTATAGCGGGGGGTAGTTCGACCTACGAGCAGTACTTC.

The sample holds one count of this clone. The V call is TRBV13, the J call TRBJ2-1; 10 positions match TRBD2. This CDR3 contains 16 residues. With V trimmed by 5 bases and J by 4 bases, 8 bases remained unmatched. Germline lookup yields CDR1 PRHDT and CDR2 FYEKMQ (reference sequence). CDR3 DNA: TGTGCCAGCAGCAACCCCCGGACTAGCGGTTACAATGAGCAGTTCTTC. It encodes CASSNPRTSGYNEQFF.

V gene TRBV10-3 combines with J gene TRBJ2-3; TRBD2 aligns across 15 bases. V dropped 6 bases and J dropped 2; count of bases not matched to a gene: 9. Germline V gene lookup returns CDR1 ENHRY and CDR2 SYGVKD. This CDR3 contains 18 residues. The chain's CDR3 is CAISPGLAGGGVTDTQYF. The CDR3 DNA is TGTGCCATCAGCCCGGGACTAGCGGGAGGAGGGGTCACAGATACGCAGTATTTT.

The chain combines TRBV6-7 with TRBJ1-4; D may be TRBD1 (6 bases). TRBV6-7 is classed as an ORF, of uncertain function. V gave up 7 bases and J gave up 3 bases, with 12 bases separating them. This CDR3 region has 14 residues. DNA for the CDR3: TGTGCCAGCAAGGGGGGGGGTCCTAATGAAAAACTGTTTTTT. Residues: CASKGGGPNEKLFF.

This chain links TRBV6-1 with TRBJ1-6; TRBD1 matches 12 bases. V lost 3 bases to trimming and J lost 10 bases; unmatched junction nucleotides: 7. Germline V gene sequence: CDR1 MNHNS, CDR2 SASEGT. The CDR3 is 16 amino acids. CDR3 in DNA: TGTGCCAGCAGTGAGGCCGGGACAGGGGGCCTGTCACCCCTCCACTTT. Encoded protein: CASSEAGTGGLSPLHF.

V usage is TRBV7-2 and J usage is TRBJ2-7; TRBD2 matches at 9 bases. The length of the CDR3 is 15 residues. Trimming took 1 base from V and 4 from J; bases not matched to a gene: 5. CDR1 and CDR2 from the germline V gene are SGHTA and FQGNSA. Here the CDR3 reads CASSLVAGGGYEQYF. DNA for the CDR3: TGTGCCAGCAGCTTAGTCGCGGGAGGGGGGTACGAGCAGTACTTC.

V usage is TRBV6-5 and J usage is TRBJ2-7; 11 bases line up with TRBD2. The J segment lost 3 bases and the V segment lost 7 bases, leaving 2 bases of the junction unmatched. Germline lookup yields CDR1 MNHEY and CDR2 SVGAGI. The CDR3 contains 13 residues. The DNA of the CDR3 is TGTGCCAGCATAACTAGCGGGAGCTACGAGCAGTACTTC. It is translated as CASITSGSYEQYF.

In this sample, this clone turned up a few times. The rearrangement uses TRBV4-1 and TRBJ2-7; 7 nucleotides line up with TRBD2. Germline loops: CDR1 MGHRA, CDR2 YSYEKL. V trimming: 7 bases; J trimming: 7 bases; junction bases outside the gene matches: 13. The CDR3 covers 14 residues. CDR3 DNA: TGCGCCAGCACCCCTGTCGGGAGGATCCGAGAGCAGTACTTC. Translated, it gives CASTPVGRIREQYF.

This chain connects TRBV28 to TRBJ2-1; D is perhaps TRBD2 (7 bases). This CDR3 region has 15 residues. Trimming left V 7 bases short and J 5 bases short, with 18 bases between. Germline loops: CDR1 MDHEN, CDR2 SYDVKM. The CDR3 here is CASTQGGVRHNEQFF. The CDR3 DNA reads TGTGCCAGCACTCAAGGGGGGGTTCGTCACAATGAGCAGTTCTTC. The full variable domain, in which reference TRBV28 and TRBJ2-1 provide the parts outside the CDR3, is DVKVTQSSRYLVKRTGEKVFLECVQDMDHENMFWYRQDPGLGLRLIYFSYDVKMKEKGDIPEGYSVSREKKERFSLILESASTNQTSMYLCASTQGGVRHNEQFFGPGTRLTVL.

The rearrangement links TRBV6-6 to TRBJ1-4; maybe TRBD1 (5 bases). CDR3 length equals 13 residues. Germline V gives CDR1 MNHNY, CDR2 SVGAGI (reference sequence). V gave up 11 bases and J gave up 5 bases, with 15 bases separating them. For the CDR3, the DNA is TGTGCCTCCCTTCAGGGAGGAAATGAAAAACTGTTTTTT. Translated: CASLQGGNEKLFF.

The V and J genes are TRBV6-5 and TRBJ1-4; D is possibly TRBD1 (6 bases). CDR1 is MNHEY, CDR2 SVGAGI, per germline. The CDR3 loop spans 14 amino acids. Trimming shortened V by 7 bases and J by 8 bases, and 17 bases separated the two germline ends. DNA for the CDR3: TGTGCCAGCAACCGGGGGCGGGGGTCGGAAAAACTGTTTTTT. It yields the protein CASNRGRGSEKLFF.

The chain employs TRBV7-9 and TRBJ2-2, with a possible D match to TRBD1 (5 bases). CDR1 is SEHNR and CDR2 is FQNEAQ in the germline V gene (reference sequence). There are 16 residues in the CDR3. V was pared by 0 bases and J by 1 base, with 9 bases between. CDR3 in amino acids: CASSLARQLNTGELFF. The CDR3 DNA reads TGTGCCAGCAGCTTAGCTAGACAGCTGAACACCGGGGAGCTGTTTTTT.

For the CDR3, the DNA is TGTGCCAGCAGTGAACACAGAACAACTAATGAAAAACTGTTTTTT. This sequence encodes CASSEHRTTNEKLFF. J is TRBJ1-4 and V is TRBV2; D unresolved. Per germline, CDR1 SNHLY and CDR2 FYNNEI. V lost 2 bases, J lost 0 bases, and 7 bases lay in between. There are 15 residues in the CDR3.

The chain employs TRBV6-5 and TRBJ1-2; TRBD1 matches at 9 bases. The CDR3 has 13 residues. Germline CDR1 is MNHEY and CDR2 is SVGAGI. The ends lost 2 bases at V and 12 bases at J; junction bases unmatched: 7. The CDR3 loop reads CASSYGTGLVHTF. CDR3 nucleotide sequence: TGTGCCAGCAGTTACGGGACAGGGTTGGTCCACACCTTC.

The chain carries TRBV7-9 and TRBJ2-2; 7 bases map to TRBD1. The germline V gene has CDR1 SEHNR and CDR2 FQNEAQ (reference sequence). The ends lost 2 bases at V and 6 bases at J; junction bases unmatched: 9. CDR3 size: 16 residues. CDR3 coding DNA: TGTGCCAGCAGCTTACCCGAAAACACAGGGGCCGGGGAGCTGTTTTTT. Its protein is CASSLPENTGAGELFF.

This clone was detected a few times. CDR3 sequence (DNA): TGTGCCAGCAGCGGGACAGGGGGGACTAATGAAAAACTGTTTTTT. Amino acid sequence: CASSGTGGTNEKLFF. This sequence joins TRBV5-6 and TRBJ1-4; 11 bases line up with TRBD1. CDR3 length: 15 residues. J was trimmed by 2 bases and V by 4 bases; bases with no gene match: 1. Germline lookup yields CDR1 SGHDT and CDR2 YYEEEE.

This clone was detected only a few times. The DNA of the CDR3 is TGTGCCAGCCGCACAACAGGGAGACCCGGGGAGCTGTTTTTT. Its translation is CASRTTGRPGELFF. V and J are TRBV11-2 and TRBJ2-2; possible D gene TRBD1, 6 bases. Germline CDR1 and CDR2: SGHAT and FQNNGV. V was clipped by 8 bases and J by 6 bases, with 16 bases between them. The CDR3 totals 14 residues. The full variable domain, its missing parts supplied by reference TRBV11-2 and TRBJ2-2, is EAGVAQSPRYKIIEKRQSVAFWCNPISGHATLYWYQQILGQGPKLLIQFQNNGVVDDSQLPKDRFSAERLKGVDSTLKIQPAKLEDSAVYLCASRTTGRPGELFFGEGSRLTVL.